Listed here are 20 T cell receptor beta chains from one sample, sequenced in a study of T cells in women clearing cervical HPV infection. The data were produced by immunoSEQ multiplex PCR, yet TCRdb's version contains in-frame clones alone and is incomplete. The sample spans about 32,000 clones; the ten largest clones claim roughly 6.5%. Sequences were obtained from blood buffy coat. Receptor source: a woman between 18 and 70 years old with a cervical HPV16 infection that either progressed to CIN3+ or cleared (not recorded which).

A word on this clone: Coverage ceases 3 residues before the CDR3 finishes, and the germline J gene fills in the end. The V call is TRBV2, the J call TRBJ1-2, with 7 bases fitting TRBD1. Germline V gene data show CDR1 as SNHLY and CDR2 as FYNNEI. The CDR3 extends over 14 amino acids. Incomplete CDR3 DNA: TGTGCCAGCAGCATCGGGACAGAGTTCTACGAC. This encodes CASSIGTEFYD. The whole CDR3 protein reads CASSIGTEFYDYTF. Supplemented by reference TRBV2 and TRBJ1-2, the full variable domain reads EPEVTQTPSHQVTQMGQEVILRCVPISNHLYFYWYRQILGQKVEFLVSFYNNEISEKSEIFDDQFSVERPDGSNFTLKIRSTKLEDSAMYFCASSIGTEFYDYTFGSGTRLTVV.

Worth noting for this clone: The observed sequence ends 3 residues before the CDR3 terminus, with the missing tail filled in from the germline J gene. The J gene is TRBJ1-5, the V gene TRBV29-1; the D gene is possibly TRBD1 (5 bases). This CDR3 has 13 amino acids. The germline V and J ends were trimmed by 6 bases and 1 base, with 10 bases remaining between them. Germline lookup yields CDR1 SQVTM and CDR2 ANQGSEA. The CDR3 spells CSVGGRSNQPQHF. The CDR3 bases that were read are TGCAGCGTGGGGGGGAGAAGCAATCAGCCC.

A note on this clone: The read gets to within 3 residues of the CDR3 end, and the germline J gene fills in the rest. The rearrangement links TRBV7-2 to TRBJ2-1, with TRBD1 matching over 7 bases. J lost 0 bases, V lost 7 bases, and 3 bases had no gene match. The CDR3 extends over 14 amino acids. CDR1 SGHTA and CDR2 FQGNSA come from the germline V gene. CDR3: CASNPGGSYNEQFF. The CDR3 bases that were read are TGTGCCAGCAACCCAGGGGGCTCCTACAATGAG.

To note about this clone: Read coverage stops 3 residues before the CDR3 terminus; the germline J gene supplies the remainder. The chain employs TRBV5-1 and TRBJ1-2; 8 nucleotides align to TRBD1. V shed 5 bases and J 6 bases; nucleotides not matched to a gene: 15. Germline-derived CDR1 and CDR2 are SGHRS and YFSETQ. This CDR3 region has 16 residues. CDR3: CASSQGAGPEGNGYTF. The CDR3 bases that were read are TGCGCCAGCAGTCAGGGGGCAGGACCTGAAGGAAATGGC.

Notes on this clone: Coverage ceases 3 residues before the CDR3 finishes, and the germline J gene fills in the end. This rearrangement joins TRBV6-2 or TRBV6-3 to TRBJ1-1; weak D call: TRBD1 (5 bases). Germline values: CDR1 MNHEY, CDR2 SVGEGT. CDR3 length: 16 residues. V shed 1 base and J shed 4 bases, with 16 bases lying between them. CDR3 sequence: CASSYYLEGPGTEAFF. The CDR3 DNA, read in part, is TGTGCCAGCAGTTACTACCTGGAGGGGCCGGGCACTGAA.

CDR3 amino acids: CASTRGVRGYTF. The CDR3 DNA, read in part, is TGTGCCAGCACCAGAGGGGTGCGTGGC. The chain carries TRBV7-2 and TRBJ1-2; tentatively, D is TRBD1 (5 bases). With the read ending 3 residues before the CDR3 end, the germline J gene is used to fill in that end. V was trimmed by 7 bases and J by 7 bases, leaving 13 bases between them. This CDR3 region has 12 residues. Germline V gives CDR1 SGHTA, CDR2 FQGNSA. The full variable domain, rest sourced from reference TRBV7-2 and TRBJ1-2, is GAGVSQSPSNKVTEKGKDVELRCDPISGHTALYWYRQSLGQGLEFLIYFQGNSAPDKSGLPSDRFSAERTGGSVSTLTIQRTQQEDSAVYLCASTRGVRGYTFGSGTRLTVV.

A remark on this clone: The read gets to within 3 residues of the CDR3 end, and the germline J gene fills in the rest. The chain combines TRBV29-1 with TRBJ1-1, with D maybe TRBD1 (5 bases). V was shortened by 4 bases and J by 2 bases, with 8 bases between the two germline ends. The CDR3 spans 12 residues. The V gene's germline CDR1 is SQVTM and CDR2 ANQGSEA. The CDR3 sequence: CSVGQINTEAFF. The DNA read from the CDR3 is TGCAGCGTTGGACAGATCAACACTGAA.

Points on this clone: The CDR3 end is not reached by the read, which stops 3 residues before it; the germline J gene fills it in. The chain carries TRBV18 and TRBJ2-3, with D perhaps matching TRBD1 or TRBD2 (5 bases each). Germline CDR1 reads KGHSH; CDR2 reads LQKENI. This CDR3 region has 13 residues. The chain's CDR3 is CASSPAEGETQYF. CDR3 DNA, as far as it was read: TGTGCCAGCTCACCGGCGGAAGGGGAGACG.

Turning to this clone: The observed sequence ends 3 residues before the CDR3 terminus, with the missing tail filled in from the germline J gene. The rearrangement joins TRBV2 to TRBJ2-5; tentatively, D is TRBD2 (6 bases). Germline V CDR1 and CDR2: SNHLY, FYNNEI. CDR3 length: 13 residues. V was clipped by 8 bases and J by 2 bases, with 12 bases between them. CDR3 residues: CASWAGIQETQYF. The sequenced part of the CDR3 DNA is TGTGCCAGCTGGGCGGGGATACAAGAGACC.

With regard to this clone: The CDR3 is cut off 3 residues early in the read; its end comes from the germline J gene. V is TRBV10-3 and J is TRBJ1-1, with D perhaps TRBD1 (6 bases). The CDR3 loop spans 13 amino acids. V was trimmed by 6 bases and J by 5 bases, leaving 13 bases between them. Germline V gene data show CDR1 as ENHRY and CDR2 as SYGVKD. CDR3 sequence: CAIREQGGTEAFF. The DNA read from the CDR3 is TGTGCCATCAGGGAACAGGGCGGGACTGAA.

On this clone itself: The CDR3 extends 3 residues past the end of the read, so its final part is completed from the germline J gene. The chain combines TRBV7-9 with TRBJ1-2; 10 bases are shared with TRBD1. Germline lookup yields CDR1 SEHNR and CDR2 FQNEAQ (reference sequence). The CDR3 has 15 residues. V dropped 0 bases and J dropped 7; count of bases not matched to a gene: 5. CDR3 DNA, as far as it was read: TGTGCCAGCAGCTTAGCTTCGACAGGGGGCCTTGGC. It translates to CASSLASTGGLG. The full-length CDR3 reads as CASSLASTGGLGYTF.

On this clone itself: The read finishes 3 residues shy of the CDR3 end, and the germline J gene is used to complete it. The chain has TRBV7-9 and TRBJ1-5, with TRBD1 matching 9 bases. CDR1 SEHNR and CDR2 FQNEAQ come from the germline V gene (reference sequence). The CDR3 is 15 residues long. V gave up 1 base and J gave up 4 bases; unmatched junction bases: 2. The CDR3 loop is CASSLGTGENQPQHF. Incomplete CDR3 DNA: TGTGCCAGCAGCTTAGGGACAGGGGAAAATCAGCCC.

Worth noting for this clone: Sequencing ends 3 residues short of the CDR3 end; the germline J gene provides the rest. The chain uses TRBV20-1 and TRBJ1-1, with unresolved D. Germline CDR1 reads DFQATT; CDR2 reads SNEGSKA (reference sequence). Trimming cost V 0 bases and J 1 base, with 9 bases left between them. This CDR3 contains 14 residues. The sequenced part of the CDR3 DNA is TGCAGTGCTAGAGATCAGGCGACGAACACTGAA. This encodes CSARDQATNTE. The complete CDR3 protein is CSARDQATNTEAFF.

Details on this clone: The sequenced fragment ends 3 residues before the CDR3 boundary, so the rest is inferred from the germline J gene. The chain is built from TRBV12-3 or TRBV12-4 and TRBJ2-3; 8 bases are a match to TRBD1. The V gene end was trimmed by 6 bases and the J gene end by 0 bases; junction bases not matched to a gene: 5. The CDR3 totals 15 residues. The sequenced CDR3 bases are TGTGCCAGCAGCCCCCGGACAGGGAGCACAGATACG. This sequence encodes CASSPRTGSTDT. The full-length CDR3 reads as CASSPRTGSTDTQYF.

About this clone itself: The read halts 3 residues ahead of the CDR3 end, with the missing end drawn from the germline J gene. V gene TRBV30 combines with J gene TRBJ2-7; the D gene is possibly TRBD1 (5 bases). Trimming left V 6 bases short and J 0 bases short, with 15 bases between. Germline values: CDR1 GTSNPN, CDR2 SVGIG (reference sequence). The length of the CDR3 is 14 residues. CDR3: CACPTGRSSYEQYF. Partial CDR3 DNA: TGTGCCTGCCCTACAGGAAGGAGCTCCTACGAG.

Comment on this clone: The read halts 3 residues ahead of the CDR3 end, with the missing end drawn from the germline J gene. This chain joins TRBV12-3 or TRBV12-4 and TRBJ2-5, with D perhaps TRBD1 (5 bases). The CDR3 consists of 14 residues. Trimming pared 7 bases from V and 5 bases from J, leaving 17 bases between. The part of the CDR3 DNA that was read is TGTGCCAGCAATTCGTACAGGAATCCGGAGACC. It specifies CASNSYRNPET. The full CDR3 sequence reads CASNSYRNPETQYF.

With respect to this clone: The sequence runs out 3 residues before the end of the CDR3; the remainder is reconstructed from the germline J gene. The gene calls are TRBV20-1 and TRBJ2-2, with D unclear. Germline CDR1 is DFQATT and CDR2 is SNEGSKA (reference sequence). The CDR3 sequence is 17 residues long. Trimming took 6 bases from V and 4 from J, leaving 24 bases between them. CDR3 sequence: CSAPYLGALYPTGELFF. CDR3 DNA, as far as it was read: TGCAGTGCGCCCTACCTCGGTGCCCTCTATCCCACCGGGGAG.

CDR3 residues: CASSIIGLSQPQHF. The CDR3 DNA, read in part, is TGTGCCAGTAGTATCATAGGGTTGAGTCAGCCC. The chain joins TRBV19 to TRBJ1-5; no clear D. The CDR3 goes on 3 residues after the read ends, and that part is filled in from the germline J gene. The CDR3 loop spans 14 amino acids. Per the germline V gene, CDR1 is LNHDA and CDR2 is SQIVND (reference sequence). Deletions cut 3 bases from V and 6 bases from J, with 12 bases between.

Concerning this clone itself: The CDR3 end is not reached by the read, which stops 3 residues before it; the germline J gene fills it in. The rearrangement links TRBV20-1 to TRBJ2-7; 9 nucleotides agree with TRBD1. The CDR3 has 14 residues. The germline V gene encodes CDR1 DFQATT and CDR2 SNEGSKA (reference sequence). The V segment lost 5 bases and the J segment 5 bases; nucleotides outside the gene matches: 10. The CDR3 DNA, read in part, is TGCAGTGCTGCCAGAGGGACAGGGTCCCACGAG. Its protein product is CSAARGTGSHE. In full, the CDR3 is CSAARGTGSHEQYF.

Concerning this clone: The read stops 3 residues short of the end of the CDR3; the missing end is completed from the germline J gene. V usage is TRBV6-1 and J usage is TRBJ1-6, with D possibly being TRBD1 (6 bases). Trimming removed 2 bases at V and 3 bases at J, with 14 bases between. This CDR3 comprises 17 residues. The V gene's germline CDR1 is MNHNS and CDR2 SASEGT. The CDR3 region is CASSELMAGHYNSPLHF. CDR3 DNA (partial): TGTGCCAGCAGTGAACTGATGGCGGGACACTATAATTCACCC.